Below are 2 T cell receptor beta chains sequenced from a single sample in a study of cytomegalovirus exposure and HLA in healthy donors. PCR amplification relied on 60 Vbeta primers (plus 13 Jbeta primers). The repertoire was sequenced with immunoSEQ multiplex PCR; TCRdb's copy has only in-frame clones and lacks some. Of 150,000 to 200,000 clones in the sample, roughly 80% were seen once. Sequencing was performed on PBMCs. The receptors derive from a man in his forties in good health and CMV-seropositive.

This clone was seen a single time. The chain carries TRBV11-2 and TRBJ2-7; D is perhaps TRBD1 (6 bases). Germline CDR1 SGHAT, CDR2 FQNNGV. Between the trimmed V and J ends, which lost 3 bases and 6 bases, there was a span of 12 bases. The CDR3 is 13 amino acids. The CDR3 here is CASSLAGEGEQYF. In DNA form, the CDR3 reads TGTGCCAGCAGCTTGGCAGGGGAAGGCGAGCAGTACTTC.

In the case of this clone: A read error may produce the germline difference seen at one junction end. The chain employs TRBV11-2 and TRBJ1-1; no clear D. This CDR3 is built from 12 residues. Germline V gene data show CDR1 as SGHAT and CDR2 as FQNNGV. The CDR3 here is CASTLRGTEAFF. The CDR3 DNA is TGTGCCAGCACCTTAAGAGGCACTGAAGCTTTCTTT.